This is a list of T cell receptor beta chains from one sample in a study of blood T cell repertoires in COVID-19. Data came from immunoSEQ multiplex PCR; TCRdb stores just in-frame clones and leaves some out. The table records more than 55,000 clones, about 90% of them present only once. The sample consisted of peripheral blood. These receptors all come from a man in his forties or fifties with active COVID-19. Each CDR3 is given without its conserved first and last residue. The listing skips clone size in some rows; elsewhere it reads once, few, many or a size class.

>TRBV11-2|TRBJ2-2|-
ASSPRGGPNTGELF
>TRBV7-4|TRBJ1-5|few
ASSLGTGVGNQPQH
>TRBV27|TRBJ2-7|-
ASSRLAGAYEQY
>TRBV7-8|TRBJ2-1|-
ASSLAQFNEQF
>TRBV6-4|TRBJ1-5|few
ASSPLVPQH
>TRBV5-4|TRBJ2-1|-
ASSLWHTNSYNEQF
>TRBV18|TRBJ1-1|-
ASSLVGGTEAF
>TRBV28|TRBJ2-7|-
ASSLPGQSSYEQY
>TRBV10-1|TRBJ2-1|-
ASIGTGLCDEQF
>TRBV4-1|TRBJ1-6|-
ASTQPDREGSPLH
>TRBV9|TRBJ1-1|-
ASSEVPGGRDTEAF
>TRBV5-4|TRBJ2-2|once
ASSARQGSTGELF
>TRBV7-9|TRBJ2-7|-
ASSLTGDYEQY
>TRBV10-3|TRBJ1-1|-
AISAKLSDTEAF
>TRBV11-2|TRBJ2-7|-
ASSPSVYEQY
>TRBV18|TRBJ2-7|once
ASSPGSEQY
>TRBV19|TRBJ1-4|-
ASSTANLNEKLF
>TRBV5-8|TRBJ2-7|-
ASSFWVLAGDLSYEQY
>TRBV4-2|TRBJ2-1|-
ASSHMAGTSGSNEQF
>TRBV5-1|TRBJ1-4|-
ASSFGGGTGTNEKLF
>TRBV20-1|TRBJ2-3|-
SALDDTQY
>TRBV30|TRBJ1-1|-
AWSHKGWGTEAF
>TRBV9|TRBJ2-1|-
ASSLGARRYNEQF
>TRBV5-4|TRBJ2-3|once
ASSRKSGIADTQY
>TRBV19|TRBJ2-6|-
ASSIGGLNSGANVLT
>TRBV19|TRBJ1-2|-
ASSPGRPLIKDGYT
>TRBV10-3|TRBJ1-2|-
AISESTRNYGYT
>TRBV18|TRBJ1-5|few
ASSPRQGSKGNQPQH
>TRBV6-6|TRBJ2-1|-
ASRDGGQGTNEQF
>TRBV7-9|TRBJ2-3|-
ASSLGQGADTQY
>TRBV5-1|TRBJ2-7|-
ASRTGVYEQY
>TRBV19|TRBJ1-2|-
ASSQPGYLAPNYGYT
>TRBV18|TRBJ1-6|-
ASSPTRTGVNSPLH
>TRBV10-2|TRBJ2-7|-
ASSGLVGGEQY
>TRBV28|TRBJ2-7|few
ASSPGDGSSYEQY
>TRBV10-3|TRBJ1-1|-
AISESRQENTEAF
>TRBV19|TRBJ1-2|-
ASSIDGSGVNNYGYT
>TRBV18|TRBJ2-1|-
ASSPLDGSSYNEQF
>TRBV11-2|TRBJ2-1|-
ASSPGGSNEQF
>TRBV11-2|TRBJ2-7|-
ASSLVPLDEQY
>TRBV24-1|TRBJ2-7|-
ATSDSPGYEQY
>TRBV6-6|TRBJ2-1|-
ASSYSEGPGEQF
>TRBV13|TRBJ2-7|-
ASSLMGSGDTYEQY
>TRBV28|TRBJ2-7|-
ASSLSPGQGTDEQY
>TRBV28|TRBJ1-1|-
ASSFPGTGEYMNTEAF
>TRBV5-1|TRBJ2-5|-
ASTVIGGQQETQY
>TRBV7-2|TRBJ2-7|-
ASSPDGGTGGREQY
>TRBV7-8|TRBJ2-7|-
ANNPHRGPPSYEQY